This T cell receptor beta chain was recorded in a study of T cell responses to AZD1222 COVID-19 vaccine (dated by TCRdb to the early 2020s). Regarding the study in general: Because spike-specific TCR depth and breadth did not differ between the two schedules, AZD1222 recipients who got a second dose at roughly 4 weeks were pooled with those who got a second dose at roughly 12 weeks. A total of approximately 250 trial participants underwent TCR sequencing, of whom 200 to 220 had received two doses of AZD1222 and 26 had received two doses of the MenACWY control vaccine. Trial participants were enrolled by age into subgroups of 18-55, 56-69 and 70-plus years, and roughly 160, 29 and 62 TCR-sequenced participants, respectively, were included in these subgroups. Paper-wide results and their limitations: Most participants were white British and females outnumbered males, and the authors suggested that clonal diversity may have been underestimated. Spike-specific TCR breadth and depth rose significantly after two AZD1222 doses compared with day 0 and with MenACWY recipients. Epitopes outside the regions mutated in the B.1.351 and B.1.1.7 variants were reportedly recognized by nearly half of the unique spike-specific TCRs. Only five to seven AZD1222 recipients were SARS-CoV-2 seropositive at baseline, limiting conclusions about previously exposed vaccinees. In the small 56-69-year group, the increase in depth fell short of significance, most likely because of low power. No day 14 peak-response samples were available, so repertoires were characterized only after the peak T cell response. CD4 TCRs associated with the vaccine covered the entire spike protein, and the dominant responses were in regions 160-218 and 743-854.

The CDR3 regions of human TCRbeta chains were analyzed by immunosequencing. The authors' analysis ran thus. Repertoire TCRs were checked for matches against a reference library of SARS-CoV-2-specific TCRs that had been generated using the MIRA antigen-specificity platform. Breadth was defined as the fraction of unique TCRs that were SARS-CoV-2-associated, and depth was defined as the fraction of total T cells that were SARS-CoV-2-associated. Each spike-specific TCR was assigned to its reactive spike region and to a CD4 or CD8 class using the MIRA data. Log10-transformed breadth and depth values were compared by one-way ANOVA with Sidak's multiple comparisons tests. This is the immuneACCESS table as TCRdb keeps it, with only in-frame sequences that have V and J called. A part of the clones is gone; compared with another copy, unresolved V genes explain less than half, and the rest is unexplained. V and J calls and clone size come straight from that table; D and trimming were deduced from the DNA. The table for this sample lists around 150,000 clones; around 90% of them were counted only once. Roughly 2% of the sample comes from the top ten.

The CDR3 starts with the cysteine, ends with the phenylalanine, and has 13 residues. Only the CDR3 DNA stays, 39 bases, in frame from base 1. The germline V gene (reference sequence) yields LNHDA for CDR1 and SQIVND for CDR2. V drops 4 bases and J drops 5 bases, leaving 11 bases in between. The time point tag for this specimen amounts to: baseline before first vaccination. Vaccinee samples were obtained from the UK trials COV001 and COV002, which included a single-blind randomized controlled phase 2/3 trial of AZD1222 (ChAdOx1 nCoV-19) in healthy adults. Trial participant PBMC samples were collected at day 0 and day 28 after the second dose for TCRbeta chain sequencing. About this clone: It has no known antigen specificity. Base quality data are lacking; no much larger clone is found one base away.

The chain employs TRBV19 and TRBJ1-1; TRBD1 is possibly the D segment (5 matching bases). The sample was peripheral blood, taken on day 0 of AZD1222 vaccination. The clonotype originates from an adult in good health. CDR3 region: CASSRRGVTEAFF. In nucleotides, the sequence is TGTGCCAGTAGTAGGCGGGGGGTAACTGAAGCTTTCTTT.